This T cell receptor beta chain was captured by sequencing in a study of T cell changes during pregnancy in multiple sclerosis. TCRdb keeps only in-frame clones here, not all; method: immunoSEQ multiplex PCR. The sample comprises approximately 94,000 clones, 80% to 95% of which are singletons, and roughly 2% rests with the top ten. CDR1 and CDR2 from the germline V gene are SGDLS and YYNGEE. The CDR3 consists of 12 residues. V lost 4 bases and J 2 bases, leaving 6 bases between the germline ends. The sample consisted of peripheral blood, taken after pregnancy. The rearrangement links TRBV9 to TRBJ2-5; unclear D gene. This receptor was taken from a female donor with multiple sclerosis, enrolled in a pregnancy study. The CDR3 nucleotides are TGTGCCAGCAGCAATTCTCAAGAGACCCAGTACTTC. It specifies CASSNSQETQYF.